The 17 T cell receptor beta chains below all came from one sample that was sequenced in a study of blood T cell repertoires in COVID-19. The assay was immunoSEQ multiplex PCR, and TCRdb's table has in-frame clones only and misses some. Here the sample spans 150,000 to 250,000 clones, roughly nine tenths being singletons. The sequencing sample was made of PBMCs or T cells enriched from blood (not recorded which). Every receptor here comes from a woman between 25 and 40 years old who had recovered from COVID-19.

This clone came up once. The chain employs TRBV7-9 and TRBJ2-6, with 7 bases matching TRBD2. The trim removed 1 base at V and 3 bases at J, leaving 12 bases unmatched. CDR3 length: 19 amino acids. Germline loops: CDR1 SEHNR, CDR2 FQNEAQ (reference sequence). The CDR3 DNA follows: TGTGCCAGCAGCTTAGGGACCTCACGGGGGGTCTATGGGGCCAACGTCCTGACTTTC. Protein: CASSLGTSRGVYGANVLTF. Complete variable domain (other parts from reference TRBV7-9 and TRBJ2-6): DTGVSQNPRHKITKRGQNVTFRCDPISEHNRLYWYRQTLGQGPEFLTYFQNEAQLEKSRLLSDRFSAERPKGSFSTLEIQRTEQGDSAMYLCASSLGTSRGVYGANVLTFGAGSRLTVL.

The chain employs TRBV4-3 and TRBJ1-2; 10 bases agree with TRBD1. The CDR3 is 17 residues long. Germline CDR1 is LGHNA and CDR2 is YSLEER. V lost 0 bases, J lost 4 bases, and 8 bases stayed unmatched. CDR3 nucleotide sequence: TGCGCCAGCAGCCAAGACGACCTCCGACAGGGGGCCTATGGCTACACCTTC. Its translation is CASSQDDLRQGAYGYTF.

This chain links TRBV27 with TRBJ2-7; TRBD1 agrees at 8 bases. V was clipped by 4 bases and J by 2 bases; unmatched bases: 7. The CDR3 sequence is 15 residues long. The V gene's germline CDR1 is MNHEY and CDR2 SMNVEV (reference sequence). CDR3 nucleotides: TGTGCCAGCAGTTCGGGGACAGGACTCCCCTACGAGCAGTACTTC. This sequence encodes CASSSGTGLPYEQYF.

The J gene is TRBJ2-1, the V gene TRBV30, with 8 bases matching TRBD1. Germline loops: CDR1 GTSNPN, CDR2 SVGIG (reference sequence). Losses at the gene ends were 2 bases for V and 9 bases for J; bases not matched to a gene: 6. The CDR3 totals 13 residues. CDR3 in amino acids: CAWSRQGLVEQFF. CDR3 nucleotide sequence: TGTGCCTGGAGTCGACAGGGGCTCGTTGAGCAGTTCTTC. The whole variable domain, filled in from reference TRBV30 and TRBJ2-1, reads SQTIHQWPATLVQPVGSPLSLECTVEGTSNPNLYWYRQAAGRGLQLLFYSVGIGQISSEVPQNLSASRPQDRQFILSSKKLLLSDSGFYLCAWSRQGLVEQFFGPGTRLTVL.

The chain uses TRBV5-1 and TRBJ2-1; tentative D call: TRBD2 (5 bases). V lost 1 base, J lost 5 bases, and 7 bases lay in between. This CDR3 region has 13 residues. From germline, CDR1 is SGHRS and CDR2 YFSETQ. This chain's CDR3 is CASSLTRDNEQFF. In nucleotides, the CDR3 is TGCGCCAGCAGCTTGACGCGGGACAATGAGCAGTTCTTC.

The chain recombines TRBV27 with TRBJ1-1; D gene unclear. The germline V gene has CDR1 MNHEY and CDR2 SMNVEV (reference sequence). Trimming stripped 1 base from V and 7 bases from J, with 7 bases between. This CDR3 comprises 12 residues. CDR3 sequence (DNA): TGTGCCAGCAGTTTATTTGGGAGTGAAGCTTTCTTT. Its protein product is CASSLFGSEAFF.

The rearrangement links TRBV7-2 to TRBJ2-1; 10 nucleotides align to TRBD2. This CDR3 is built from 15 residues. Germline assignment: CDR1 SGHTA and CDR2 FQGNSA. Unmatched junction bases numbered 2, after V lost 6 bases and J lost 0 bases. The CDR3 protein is CASSRTSGSYNEQFF. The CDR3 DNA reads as TGTGCCAGCAGTCGGACTAGCGGCTCCTACAATGAGCAGTTCTTC.

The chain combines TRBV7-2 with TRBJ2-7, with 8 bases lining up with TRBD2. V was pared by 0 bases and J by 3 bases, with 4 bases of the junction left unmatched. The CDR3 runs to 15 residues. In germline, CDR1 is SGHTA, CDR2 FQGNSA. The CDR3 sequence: CASSLAGTSNYEQYF. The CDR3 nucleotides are TGTGCCAGCAGCTTAGCGGGGACTAGTAACTACGAGCAGTACTTC.

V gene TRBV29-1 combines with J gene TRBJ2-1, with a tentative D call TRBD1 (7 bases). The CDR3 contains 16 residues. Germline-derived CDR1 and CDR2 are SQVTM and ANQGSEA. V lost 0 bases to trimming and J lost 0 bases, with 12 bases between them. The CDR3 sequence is CSVEEEGALSYNEQFF. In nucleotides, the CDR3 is TGCAGCGTTGAAGAGGAGGGGGCCCTCTCCTACAATGAGCAGTTCTTC.

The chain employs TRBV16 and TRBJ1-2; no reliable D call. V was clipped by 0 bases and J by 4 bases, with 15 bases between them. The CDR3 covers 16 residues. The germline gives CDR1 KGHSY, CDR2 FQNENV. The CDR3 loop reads CASSQSPAGISYGYTF. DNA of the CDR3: TGTGCCAGCAGCCAATCGCCCGCAGGCATTAGCTATGGCTACACCTTC. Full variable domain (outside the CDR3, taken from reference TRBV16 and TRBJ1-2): GEEVAQTPKHLVRGEGQKAKLYCAPIKGHSYVFWYQQVLKNEFKFLISFQNENVFDETGMPKERFSAKCLPNSPCSLEIQATKLEDSAVYFCASSQSPAGISYGYTFGSGTRLTVV.

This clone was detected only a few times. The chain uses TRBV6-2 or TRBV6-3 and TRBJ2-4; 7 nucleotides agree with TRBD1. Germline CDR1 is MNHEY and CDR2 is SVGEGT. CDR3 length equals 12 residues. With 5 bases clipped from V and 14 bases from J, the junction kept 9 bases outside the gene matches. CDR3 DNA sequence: TGTGCCAGCAGTGGACAGGCGGCAATAGAGTACTTC. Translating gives CASSGQAAIEYF.

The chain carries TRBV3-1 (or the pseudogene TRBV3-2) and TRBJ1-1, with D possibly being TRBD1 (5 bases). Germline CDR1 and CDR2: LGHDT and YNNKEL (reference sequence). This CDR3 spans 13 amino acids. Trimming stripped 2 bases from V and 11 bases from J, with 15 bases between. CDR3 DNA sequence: TGTGCCAGCAGCCAACAGGGTGGTCTCGGCGCTTTCTTT. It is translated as CASSQQGGLGAFF.

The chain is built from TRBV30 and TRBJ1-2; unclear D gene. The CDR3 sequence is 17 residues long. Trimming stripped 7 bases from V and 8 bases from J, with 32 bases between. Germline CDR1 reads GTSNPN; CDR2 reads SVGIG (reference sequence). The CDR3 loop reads CASSRPPPLSMGSGYTF. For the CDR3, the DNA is TGTGCCTCTTCGCGACCTCCGCCTCTCAGCATGGGGAGCGGCTACACCTTC. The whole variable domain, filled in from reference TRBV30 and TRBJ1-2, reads SQTIHQWPATLVQPVGSPLSLECTVEGTSNPNLYWYRQAAGRGLQLLFYSVGIGQISSEVPQNLSASRPQDRQFILSSKKLLLSDSGFYLCASSRPPPLSMGSGYTFGSGTRLTVV.

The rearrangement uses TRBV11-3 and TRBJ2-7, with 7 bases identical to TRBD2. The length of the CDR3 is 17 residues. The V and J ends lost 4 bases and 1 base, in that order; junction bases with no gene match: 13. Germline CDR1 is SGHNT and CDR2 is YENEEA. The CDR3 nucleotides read TGTGCCAGCAGCTCATTTCGGAGGGAGGGTGGTTCCTACGAGCAGTACTTC. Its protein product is CASSSFRREGGSYEQYF.

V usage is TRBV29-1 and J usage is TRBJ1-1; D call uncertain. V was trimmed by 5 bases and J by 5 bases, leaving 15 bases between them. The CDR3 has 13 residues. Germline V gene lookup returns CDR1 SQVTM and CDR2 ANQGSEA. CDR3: CSVRWEIMTEAFF. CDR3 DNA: TGCAGCGTTCGATGGGAGATAATGACTGAAGCTTTCTTT.

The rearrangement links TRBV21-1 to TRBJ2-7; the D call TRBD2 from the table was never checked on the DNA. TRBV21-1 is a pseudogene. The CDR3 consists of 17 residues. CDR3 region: CASSKVLAGESRYEQYF. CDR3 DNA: TGTGCCAGCAGCAAAGTCCTAGCGGGAGAATCTAGGTACGAGCAGTACTTC.

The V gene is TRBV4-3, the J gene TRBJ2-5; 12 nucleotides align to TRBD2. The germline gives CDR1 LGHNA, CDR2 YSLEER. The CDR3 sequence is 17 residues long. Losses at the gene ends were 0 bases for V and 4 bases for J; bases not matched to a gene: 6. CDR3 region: CASSQDPSGGALETQYF. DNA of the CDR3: TGCGCCAGCAGCCAAGATCCTAGCGGGGGGGCTTTAGAGACCCAGTACTTC.